This section outlines one T cell receptor (beta chain) sequence together with its context. Its antigen is not known. The sample is drawn from a study of cytomegalovirus exposure and HLA in healthy donors. Researchers ran the PCR with 60 Vbeta and 13 Jbeta primers. The protocol was immunoSEQ multiplex PCR, while the TCRdb copy is restricted to in-frame clones and leaves out a portion. The data contain around 110,000 clones, 81% of them singletons. Study results and caveats: A missense DCLRE1C variant was associated with V- and J-gene trimming of TCR beta chains in a later analysis, and an independent cohort replicated the association. Cytomegalovirus association was listed for around 180 TCR beta chains.

The source is a man aged 25 to 45 in good health and CMV-seronegative. The sample comprised PBMCs.

The CDR3 DNA sequence: TGTGCCAGCACCGCGGCGGCGCTGGCCACTGAAGCTTTCTTT. Protein sequence: CASTAAALATEAFF. The chain joins TRBV2 to TRBJ1-1; D call uncertain. V lost 7 bases, J lost 4 bases, and 16 bases lay in between. This CDR3 comprises 14 residues. The germline V gene encodes CDR1 SNHLY and CDR2 FYNNEI.